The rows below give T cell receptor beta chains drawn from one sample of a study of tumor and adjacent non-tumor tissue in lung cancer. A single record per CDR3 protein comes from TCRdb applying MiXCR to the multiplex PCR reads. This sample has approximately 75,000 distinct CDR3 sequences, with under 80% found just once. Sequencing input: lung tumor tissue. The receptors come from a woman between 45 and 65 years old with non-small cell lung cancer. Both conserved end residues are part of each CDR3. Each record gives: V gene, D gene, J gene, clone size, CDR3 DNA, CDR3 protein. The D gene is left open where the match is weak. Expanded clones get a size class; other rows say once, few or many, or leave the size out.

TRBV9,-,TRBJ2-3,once,TGTGCCAGCAGCCCAGGGGCTAGCGGCGCCACAGTTACGCTGTATTTT,CASSPGASGATVTLYF
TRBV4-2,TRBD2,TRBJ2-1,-,TGTGCCAGCAGCCGAGAGGCTGAGCGGGAAGGCGGCAATGAGCAGTTCTTC,CASSREAEREGGNEQFF
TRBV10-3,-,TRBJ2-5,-,TGTGCCATCAGTGGAGGGTCTCAGGTTGGGGAGACCCAGAATTTC,CAISGGSQVGETQNF
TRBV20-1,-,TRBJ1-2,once,TGCACTGCCCAGCATACTTTCTATGGCTACACCTTC,CTAQHTFYGYTF
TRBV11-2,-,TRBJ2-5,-,TGTGACAGCAGCTTCAGAACCGGGATTAGCCTGGAGACCCAGTACTTC,CDSSFRTGISLETQYF
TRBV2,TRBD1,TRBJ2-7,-,TGTGCCAGCAGCGCCCGGGGACAGGGTAGCTCCTACGAGCAGTACTTC,CASSARGQGSSYEQYF
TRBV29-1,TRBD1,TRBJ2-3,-,TGCAGCGCGGACCACCCGGGACAGGGTACCGCCACAGATATGCAGTATTTT,CSADHPGQGTATDMQYF
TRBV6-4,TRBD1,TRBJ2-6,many,TGTGCCAGCAGTGACGGGACAGGGGGCTCTGGGGCCAACGTCCTGACTTTC,CASSDGTGGSGANVLTF
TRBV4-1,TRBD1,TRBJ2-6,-,TGCGCCAGTAACCAAGATTGGTGGACAGGGGGCTCTGGGGCCAACTTCCTGACTTTC,CASNQDWWTGGSGANFLTF
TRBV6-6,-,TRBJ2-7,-,TGTGCCAGCACCACTTGGGACTCCCCCTACGAGCAGTACTTC,CASTTWDSPYEQYF
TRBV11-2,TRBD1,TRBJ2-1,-,TGTACCATCAGATTGGAACCGGGACAGGGATTCACTGAGCAGTTCTTC,CTIRLEPGQGFTEQFF
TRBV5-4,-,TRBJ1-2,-,TGTGCCAGCAGCTACAATTATGGCTACATCTTC,CASSYNYGYIF
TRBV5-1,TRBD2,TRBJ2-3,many,TGCGCCAGCAGCTTGGCCGGGGGACTAACCACAGATACGCAGTATTTT,CASSLAGGLTTDTQYF
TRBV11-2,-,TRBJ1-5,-,TGTGCCAGCAACTTTAATGGGTTGAGCAATCAGCCCCAGCATTTT,CASNFNGLSNQPQHF
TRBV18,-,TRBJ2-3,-,TGTGCCAGCTCACCAAACCAGGAACGGGAGGATACGCAGTATTTT,CASSPNQEREDTQYF
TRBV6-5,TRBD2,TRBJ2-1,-,TGTGCCAGTAGTTACTCGATTTGGGGACTAGCGGGAGATGAGCAGTTCTTC,CASSYSIWGLAGDEQFF
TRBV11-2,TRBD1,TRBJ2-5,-,TGTACCAGTAGCTTACCAGGGGGCTCGGAGACCCAGTACTTC,CTSSLPGGSETQYF
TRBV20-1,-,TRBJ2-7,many,TGCAGTGCTAGAGAAGGGACCCGACCGGCAATCCACGAGCAGTACTTC,CSAREGTRPAIHEQYF
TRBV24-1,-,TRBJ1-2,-,TGTGCCACCAGTGTCCCGGACACGGGCTATGGCTACACCTTC,CATSVPDTGYGYTF
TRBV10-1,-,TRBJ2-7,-,TGCGCCAGCAGCCCCCTCGGGGCAGGCGAGCAGTACTTC,CASSPLGAGEQYF
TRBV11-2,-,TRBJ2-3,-,TGCGCCAGCAGCCTGATGGGTTACCCGCTTCCAGATACGCAGTATTTT,CASSLMGYPLPDTQYF
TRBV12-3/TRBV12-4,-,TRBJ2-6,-,TGTGTCAGCCGCGTTCCCGGGGTCAACGTCCTGACTTTC,CVSRVPGVNVLTF
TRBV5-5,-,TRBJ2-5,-,TGTGCCAGCAGCTCCTACAGGGCCGAGGAGACCCAGTACTTC,CASSSYRAEETQYF
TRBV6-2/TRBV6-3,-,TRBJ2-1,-,TGTGCCAGCGGTTGGGACGATGATCAGTTCTTC,CASGWDDDQFF
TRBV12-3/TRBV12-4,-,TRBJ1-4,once,TGTGCCAGCAGTCGGGTAGGGGACGAAAAATTGTTTTTT,CASSRVGDEKLFF
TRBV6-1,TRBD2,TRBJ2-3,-,TGTGCCAGCAGTGAGAGTCTAGCGGGTAACACGGATACGCAGTATTTT,CASSESLAGNTDTQYF
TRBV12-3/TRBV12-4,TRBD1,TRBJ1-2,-,TGTGCTAGCAGTCGGACAGGGGGTTCTAGCTATGGCTACACCTTC,CASSRTGGSSYGYTF
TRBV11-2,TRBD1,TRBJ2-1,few,TGCGCTAGCAGCTTGGAACCGGGACAGGGATTCACTGAGCAGCTCTTC,CASSLEPGQGFTEQLF
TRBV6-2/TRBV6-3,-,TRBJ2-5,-,TGTGCTAGCACCCCGTGGATAGCGGCTAGTCGTTTGGAGACCCAGTACTTC,CASTPWIAASRLETQYF
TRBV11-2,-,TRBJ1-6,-,TGTGCCAGCAGCCTATATAGGGGTAATTCACCCCTCCACTTT,CASSLYRGNSPLHF
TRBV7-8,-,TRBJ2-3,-,TGTGCCAGCAACTTAGGGGGAAGACCAGCGGGCACAGATACGCAATATTTT,CASNLGGRPAGTDTQYF
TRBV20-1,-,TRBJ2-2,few,TGCAGTGCTAGTGGGGGAGCGAACACCGGGGAGCTGTTTTTT,CSASGGANTGELFF
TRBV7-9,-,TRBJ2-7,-,TGTGTCAGCAGCTTGCTGGGAACCTACGAGCAGTACTTC,CVSSLLGTYEQYF
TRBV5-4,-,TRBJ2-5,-,TGTGCCAACAGTCCCCCGCGCCTCGGGCAAGAGACCCAGTACTTC,CANSPPRLGQETQYF
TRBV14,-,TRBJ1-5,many,TGTGCCAGCAGCCATTCGTTGACCCGCAATCAGCCCCAGCATTTT,CASSHSLTRNQPQHF
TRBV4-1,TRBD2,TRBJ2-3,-,TGCGCCAACACCCAAGATCTCGGGACTAGCGGGAAAGATACGCAGTATTTT,CANTQDLGTSGKDTQYF
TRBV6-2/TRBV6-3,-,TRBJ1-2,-,TGTGCCAGTACTCCAGGGACGAATTATTATGGCTACACCTTC,CASTPGTNYYGYTF
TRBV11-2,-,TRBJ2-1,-,TGTGTCAATAGCTTTGGCAGTGCCGTCAATGAGCAGTTCTTC,CVNSFGSAVNEQFF
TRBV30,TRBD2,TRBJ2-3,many,TGTGCCTGGAGGAGGGAGGGAACAGATACGCAGTATTTT,CAWRREGTDTQYF
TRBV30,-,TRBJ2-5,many,TGTGCCTGGACCTCGGGACTGTACCAAGAGACCCAGTACTTC,CAWTSGLYQETQYF
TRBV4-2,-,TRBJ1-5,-,TGTGTCAGCAGCCAAGACCTTACTAGCAATCAGGCCCAGCATTTT,CVSSQDLTSNQAQHF
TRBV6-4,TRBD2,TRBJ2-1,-,TGTGCCAGCAGTGACGGGACTAAGGGCAATGAGCAGTTCTTC,CASSDGTKGNEQFF
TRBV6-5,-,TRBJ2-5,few,TGTGCCAGCGGTTACGACACTCTAAGGGTCCAAGAGACCCAGTACTTT,CASGYDTLRVQETQYF
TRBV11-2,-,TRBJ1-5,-,TGTGTCAGCAGTGCGGATGGGGTTAGCAATCAGCCCCAGCATTTT,CVSSADGVSNQPQHF